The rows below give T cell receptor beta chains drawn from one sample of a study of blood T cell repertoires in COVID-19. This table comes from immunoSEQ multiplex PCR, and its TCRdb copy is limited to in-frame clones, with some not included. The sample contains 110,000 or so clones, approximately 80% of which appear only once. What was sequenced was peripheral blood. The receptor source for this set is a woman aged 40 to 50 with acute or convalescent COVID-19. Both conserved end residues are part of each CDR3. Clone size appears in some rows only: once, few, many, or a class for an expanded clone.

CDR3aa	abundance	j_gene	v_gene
CASSLTGGGEQYF	.	TRBJ2-7	TRBV5-1
CASRRGQDTEAFF	.	TRBJ1-1	TRBV6-6
CAWSVNQGYEQYF	.	TRBJ2-7	TRBV30
CASSESRNSPLHF	.	TRBJ1-6	TRBV10-2
CASSYTGLTEAFF	.	TRBJ1-1	TRBV6-5
CASSRLRDSPLHF	.	TRBJ1-6	TRBV6-4
CASSPDRNSPLHF	.	TRBJ1-6	TRBV18
CASSYSVRAEKLFF	.	TRBJ1-4	TRBV6-5
CSVEAGPYGYTF	.	TRBJ1-2	TRBV29-1
CASTAHPNSPLHF	.	TRBJ1-6	TRBV14
CASSPTGETNQPQHF	.	TRBJ1-5	TRBV7-9
CASSASPPGTGELFF	.	TRBJ2-2	TRBV9
CASQRLGGAYNEQFF	few	TRBJ2-1	TRBV2
CASSEQGGGYTF	.	TRBJ1-2	TRBV2
CASKAVSTSSYNEQFF	.	TRBJ2-1	TRBV19
CASGAVHLGGDEQFF	.	TRBJ2-1	TRBV6-5
CASSQGDRGQKLFF	.	TRBJ1-4	TRBV4-2
CAITSGQGNTIYF	.	TRBJ1-3	TRBV10-3
CASSLGKAGGRNTEAFF	.	TRBJ1-1	TRBV7-9
CASSLSTGIGTEAFF	few	TRBJ1-1	TRBV7-2
CASSPRSGGAATGELFF	once	TRBJ2-2	TRBV18
CASSNAYGTEAAFF	.	TRBJ1-1	TRBV18
CASSLDGSSGNTIYF	.	TRBJ1-3	TRBV5-1
CASSATGGDFADTQYF	.	TRBJ2-3	TRBV9